The 32 T cell receptor beta chains reported below all come from one sample, sequenced in a study of technical replicates of blood from several donors. Measured with immunoSEQ multiplex PCR; TCRdb has only the in-frame clones, and not every one. The sample includes more than 90,000 clones, around 96% of them seen just once. The sequencing sample was made of T cells isolated from PBMCs. These receptors originate from a human donor in good health.

J is TRBJ2-7 and V is TRBV9, with TRBD1 identical over 10 bases. The J segment lost 4 bases and the V segment lost 0 bases, leaving 4 bases of the junction unmatched. Germline V gene sequence: CDR1 SGDLS, CDR2 YYNGEE. The CDR3 has 15 residues. The CDR3 protein is CASSVAGDRGYEQYF. CDR3 coding DNA: TGTGCCAGCAGCGTAGCTGGGGACAGGGGTTACGAGCAGTACTTC.

The V and J genes are TRBV19 and TRBJ1-5, with 12 nucleotides matching TRBD1. CDR1 and CDR2 from the germline V gene are LNHDA and SQIVND (reference sequence). The CDR3 length is 15 residues. Trimming cost V 6 bases and J 6 bases; bases outside gene matches: 6. CDR3 sequence (DNA): TGTGCCAGTAGGGCCGGGACAGGGGGCGGTCAGCCCCAGCATTTT. It specifies CASRAGTGGGQPQHF.

V and J are TRBV28 and TRBJ2-5; 13 nucleotides align to TRBD2. The CDR3 sequence is 15 residues long. V was pared by 3 bases and J by 4 bases, with 2 bases of the junction left unmatched. Germline V lookup: CDR1 MDHEN, CDR2 SYDVKM. CDR3 region: CASSLTSGRIETQYF. Written as DNA, the CDR3 is TGTGCCAGCAGTTTGACTAGCGGGAGGATAGAGACCCAGTACTTC. Drawing the rest from reference TRBV28 and TRBJ2-5, the complete variable domain is DVKVTQSSRYLVKRTGEKVFLECVQDMDHENMFWYRQDPGLGLRLIYFSYDVKMKEKGDIPEGYSVSREKKERFSLILESASTNQTSMYLCASSLTSGRIETQYFGPGTRLLVL.

This chain links TRBV30 with TRBJ2-5; 9 bases line up with TRBD2. This CDR3 contains 15 residues. Germline loops: CDR1 GTSNPN, CDR2 SVGIG (reference sequence). With V trimmed by 0 bases and J by 1 base, 3 bases remained unmatched. CDR3 in DNA: TGTGCCTGGAGTGTAGGTAGCGGGAGCCAAGAGACCCAGTACTTC. It is translated as CAWSVGSGSQETQYF. The entire variable domain, with the rest obtained from reference TRBV30 and TRBJ2-5, is as follows: SQTIHQWPATLVQPVGSPLSLECTVEGTSNPNLYWYRQAAGRGLQLLFYSVGIGQISSEVPQNLSASRPQDRQFILSSKKLLLSDSGFYLCAWSVGSGSQETQYFGPGTRLLVL.

V gene TRBV4-1 combines with J gene TRBJ2-1; 8 nucleotides match TRBD2. The germline V gene encodes CDR1 MGHRA and CDR2 YSYEKL. Trimming cost V 3 bases and J 6 bases; bases outside gene matches: 13. The CDR3 is 17 amino acids. The CDR3 DNA is TGCGCCAGCAGCCATCTAATAGCGGGGCTCGGGGTCAATGAGCAGTTCTTC. This encodes CASSHLIAGLGVNEQFF.

V usage is TRBV7-8 and J usage is TRBJ1-5; 7 positions agree with TRBD1. The CDR3 length is 17 residues. From germline, CDR1 is SGHVS and CDR2 FQNEAQ. V was pared by 1 base and J by 4 bases, with 10 bases of the junction left unmatched. CDR3 DNA sequence: TGTGCCAGCAGCTTAGTCGAGACAGGGCTTTTAAATCAGCCCCAGCATTTT. Its translation: CASSLVETGLLNQPQHF.

The rearrangement uses TRBV11-2 and TRBJ1-5, with D tentatively TRBD1 (5 bases). The CDR3 loop spans 15 amino acids. V shed 2 bases and J shed 4 bases, with 12 bases lying between them. Germline V CDR1 and CDR2: SGHAT, FQNNGV. The DNA for the CDR3 is TGTGCCAGCAGCTTACAGGGCGGAAAAAATCAGCCCCAGCATTTT. Its protein is CASSLQGGKNQPQHF. Variable domain in full (rest from reference TRBV11-2 and TRBJ1-5): EAGVAQSPRYKIIEKRQSVAFWCNPISGHATLYWYQQILGQGPKLLIQFQNNGVVDDSQLPKDRFSAERLKGVDSTLKIQPAKLEDSAVYLCASSLQGGKNQPQHFGDGTRLSIL.

The CDR3 reads CAISESGGANTGELFF. The CDR3 DNA follows: TGTGCCATCAGTGAGTCCGGGGGGGCTAACACCGGGGAGCTGTTTTTT. V is TRBV10-3 and J is TRBJ2-2; 8 bases line up with TRBD2. CDR1 ENHRY and CDR2 SYGVKD come from the germline V gene. With V trimmed by 0 bases and J by 2 bases, 2 bases remained unmatched. This CDR3 comprises 16 residues.

The chain combines TRBV4-2 with TRBJ2-5, with TRBD2 as a possible D gene (6 bases). V lost 0 bases, J lost 5 bases, and 7 bases lay in between. The germline CDR1 and CDR2 sequences are LGHNA and YNFKEQ. The CDR3 has 13 amino acids. In nucleotides, the CDR3 is TGTGCCAGCAGCCAAGATGGGGGGGAGACCCAGTACTTC. It codes for CASSQDGGETQYF.

The V and J genes are TRBV6-5 and TRBJ1-2; a possible D gene is TRBD1 (6 bases). The germline V gene encodes CDR1 MNHEY and CDR2 SVGAGI. The CDR3 has 11 amino acids. V lost 7 bases to trimming and J lost 8 bases, with 11 bases between them. In nucleotides, the CDR3 is TGTGCCAGCACCAAGGGGGACGGCTACACCTTC. This gives the protein CASTKGDGYTF.

The rearrangement links TRBV11-2 to TRBJ1-2; D might be TRBD1 (5 bases). CDR3 length equals 17 residues. Germline V lookup: CDR1 SGHAT, CDR2 FQNNGV. V was clipped by 5 bases and J by 7 bases, with 26 bases between them. CDR3 sequence reads: CASSRQSDRQLKRGYTF. The CDR3 nucleotides are TGTGCCAGCAGCCGGCAATCCGACCGACAGTTAAAGCGTGGCTACACCTTC.

The chain couples TRBV9 to TRBJ2-1; TRBD1 agrees at 9 bases. The CDR3 has 15 residues. Germline V gene data show CDR1 as SGDLS and CDR2 as YYNGEE. Trimming cost V 2 bases and J 6 bases; bases outside gene matches: 6. CDR3 nucleotide sequence: TGTGCCAGCAGCGTCGGACAGGGGTCGGCCAATGAGCAGTTCTTC. Amino acids: CASSVGQGSANEQFF. Full variable domain (missing parts from reference TRBV9 and TRBJ2-1): DSGVTQTPKHLITATGQRVTLRCSPRSGDLSVYWYQQSLDQGLQFLIQYYNGEERAKGNILERFSAQQFPDLHSELNLSSLELGDSALYFCASSVGQGSANEQFFGPGTRLTVL.

The chain couples TRBV19 to TRBJ1-1; D call uncertain. The CDR3 has 14 residues. The V gene lost 1 base and the J gene lost 1 base, with 7 bases spanning the gap. Germline CDR1 reads LNHDA; CDR2 reads SQIVND (reference sequence). CDR3 sequence: CASSIVPGNTEAFF. The CDR3 DNA reads as TGTGCCAGTAGTATAGTACCCGGGAACACTGAAGCTTTCTTT. Combining the CDR3 with reference TRBV19 and TRBJ1-1 gives the whole variable domain DGGITQSPKYLFRKEGQNVTLSCEQNLNHDAMYWYRQDPGQGLRLIYYSQIVNDFQKGDIAEGYSVSREKKESFPLTVTSAQKNPTAFYLCASSIVPGNTEAFFGQGTRLTVV.

The chain joins TRBV29-1 to TRBJ1-2, with 7 positions matching TRBD1. There are 16 residues in the CDR3. Germline CDR1 SQVTM, CDR2 ANQGSEA. Germline trimming cut 6 bases from V and 0 bases from J; bases unmatched to any gene: 13. The CDR3 sequence is CSVRKLRQGANYGYTF. The CDR3 coding sequence is TGCAGCGTCCGAAAACTAAGACAGGGAGCTAACTATGGCTACACCTTC.

V usage is TRBV6-1 and J usage is TRBJ2-7, with unresolved D. The DNA end is more similar to TRBJ2-4, so the J call may be wrong. The V gene's germline CDR1 is MNHNS and CDR2 SASEGT. This CDR3 comprises 11 residues. CDR3 sequence: CASSEKYIQYF. The CDR3 bases are TGTGCCAGCAGTGAAAAGTACATTCAGTACTTC.

In this sample, this clone turned up a few times. The chain recombines TRBV11-1 with TRBJ2-2; 8 positions match TRBD1. This CDR3 has 15 amino acids. From germline, CDR1 is SGHAT and CDR2 FQDESV (reference sequence). After removal of 2 bases from V and 6 bases from J, the junction contained 5 bases not matched to a gene. This CDR3 is CASSLIPGGAGELFF. In DNA form, the CDR3 reads TGTGCCAGCAGCTTAATTCCAGGGGGCGCCGGGGAGCTGTTTTTT. The entire variable domain, with the rest obtained from reference TRBV11-1 and TRBJ2-2, is as follows: EAEVAQSPRYKITEKSQAVAFWCDPISGHATLYWYRQILGQGPELLVQFQDESVVDDSQLPKDRFSAERLKGVDSTLKIQPAELGDSAMYLCASSLIPGGAGELFFGEGSRLTVL.

The chain has TRBV18 and TRBJ2-1; D ambiguous. With 5 bases removed from V and 7 bases from J, the gap between germline ends came to 12 bases. The CDR3 covers 13 residues. The germline V gene has CDR1 KGHSH and CDR2 LQKENI. The CDR3 reads CASSSYQNNEQFF. The DNA of the CDR3 is TGTGCCAGCTCATCCTACCAAAATAATGAGCAGTTCTTC.

This clone occurred once. The DNA for the CDR3 is TGCAGCGTCCTGGCGGGAGAGACCCAGTACTTC. Protein product: CSVLAGETQYF. V gene TRBV29-1 combines with J gene TRBJ2-5, with D possibly TRBD2 on 5 matching bases. The V gene lost 6 bases and the J gene lost 4 bases, with 9 bases spanning the gap. The CDR3 has 11 amino acids. Germline V gives CDR1 SQVTM, CDR2 ANQGSEA.

The chain links TRBV7-2 to TRBJ2-2, with D perhaps TRBD2 (6 bases). The V gene lost 1 base and the J gene lost 2 bases, with 14 bases spanning the gap. Per germline, CDR1 SGHTA and CDR2 FQGNSA. The CDR3 has 17 amino acids. The CDR3 protein is CASSLGLAWSNTGELFF. DNA of the CDR3: TGTGCCAGCAGCTTAGGGCTAGCGTGGTCTAACACCGGGGAGCTGTTTTTT.

This clone was seen only once. The chain links TRBV11-2 to TRBJ2-2; tentative D call: TRBD2 (5 bases). From germline, CDR1 is SGHAT and CDR2 FQNNGV. V was pared by 1 base and J by 3 bases, with 6 bases between. The CDR3 is made up of 14 amino acids. CDR3 sequence reads: CASSLGTYTGELFF. CDR3 DNA sequence: TGTGCCAGCAGCTTAGGGACTTACACCGGGGAGCTGTTTTTT.

The V call is TRBV2, the J call TRBJ1-2; 7 bases map to TRBD1. The CDR3 is 13 residues long. V lost 4 bases to trimming and J lost 7 bases; unmatched junction nucleotides: 6. The germline V gene encodes CDR1 SNHLY and CDR2 FYNNEI. The CDR3 is CASSVRQGSGYTF. The CDR3 bases are TGTGCCAGCAGTGTTAGACAGGGATCTGGCTACACCTTC.

This chain connects TRBV15 to TRBJ2-3; 7 nucleotides agree with TRBD2. Germline assignment: CDR1 LNHNV and CDR2 YYDKDF (reference sequence). This CDR3 comprises 16 residues. Trimming cost V 0 bases and J 0 bases; bases outside gene matches: 3. The CDR3 bases are TGTGCCACCAGCAGAGATTTTAGCGGGAGCACAGATACGCAGTATTTT. It encodes CATSRDFSGSTDTQYF.

The V gene is TRBV4-1, the J gene TRBJ2-5; 10 bases match TRBD2. Germline V gene lookup returns CDR1 MGHRA and CDR2 YSYEKL. The J segment lost 5 bases and the V segment lost 1 base, leaving 10 bases of the junction unmatched. The CDR3 is 17 amino acids. The CDR3 spells CASSQVFSGRSGETQYF. The CDR3 DNA follows: TGCGCCAGCAGCCAAGTATTTAGCGGGAGGTCCGGGGAGACCCAGTACTTC.

This clone occurred a few times. The V call is TRBV5-1, the J call TRBJ1-2, with 9 bases that match TRBD1. The V gene's germline CDR1 is SGHRS and CDR2 YFSETQ. V shed 2 bases and J 6 bases; nucleotides not matched to a gene: 11. The CDR3 consists of 16 residues. The CDR3 protein is CASSFPGQGQGDGYTF. CDR3 sequence (DNA): TGCGCCAGCAGCTTCCCCGGACAGGGGCAGGGGGATGGCTACACCTTC.

The genes are TRBV19 and TRBJ1-5, with D maybe TRBD1 (6 bases). V lost 5 bases and J lost 0, with 11 bases in between. Germline CDR1 is LNHDA and CDR2 is SQIVND (reference sequence). The CDR3 extends over 15 amino acids. The CDR3 bases are TGTGCCAGTAGTCGGACAGTCTATAGCAATCAGCCCCAGCATTTT. Protein: CASSRTVYSNQPQHF.

V gene TRBV19 combines with J gene TRBJ1-5, with TRBD1 matching over 8 bases. Per germline, CDR1 LNHDA and CDR2 SQIVND (reference sequence). V lost 1 base, J lost 4 bases, and 6 bases stayed unmatched. This CDR3 spans 16 amino acids. The CDR3 sequence is CASSIAAGDRNQPQHF. Written as DNA, the CDR3 is TGTGCCAGTAGTATAGCTGCGGGGGACAGGAATCAGCCCCAGCATTTT.

This chain uses TRBV11-2 with TRBJ1-5, with D unresolved. Looked up from germline, CDR1 is SGHAT and CDR2 is FQNNGV. V lost 0 bases and J lost 5, with 5 bases in between. This CDR3 is 13 amino acids long. The CDR3 DNA reads as TGTGCCAGCAGCTTAGAGGGAGATCAGCCCCAGCATTTT. The encoded protein is CASSLEGDQPQHF.

The chain employs TRBV15 and TRBJ2-7; D might be TRBD1 (6 bases). The CDR3 contains 14 residues. Trimming shortened V by 8 bases and J by 0 bases, and 14 bases separated the two germline ends. CDR1 is LNHNV, CDR2 YYDKDF, per germline (reference sequence). Written as DNA, the CDR3 is TGTGCCACCGAGGACAGTCAAAGCTCCTACGAGCAGTACTTC. This sequence encodes CATEDSQSSYEQYF.

The chain recombines TRBV7-9 with TRBJ1-3, with 12 positions matching TRBD1. Germline trimming cut 3 bases from V and 3 bases from J; bases unmatched to any gene: 6. This CDR3 comprises 17 residues. Looked up from germline, CDR1 is SEHNR and CDR2 is FQNEAQ (reference sequence). CDR3 nucleotides: TGTGCCAGCAGCTTGGGGGGGACAGGGGGCTTTGGAAACACCATATATTTT. Its protein product is CASSLGGTGGFGNTIYF.

The V call is TRBV29-1, the J call TRBJ2-5, with 8 nucleotides matching TRBD1. Trimming took 7 bases from V and 5 from J; bases not matched to a gene: 12. The germline gives CDR1 SQVTM, CDR2 ANQGSEA. The CDR3 has 14 residues. The CDR3 spells CSATSSGGVETQYF. The CDR3 DNA sequence: TGCAGCGCGACTAGTTCAGGGGGCGTGGAGACCCAGTACTTC.

The CDR3 sequence: CASSHSAGETQYF. The CDR3 coding sequence is TGCGCCAGCAGTCACTCGGCGGGTGAGACCCAGTACTTC. The chain has TRBV4-1 and TRBJ2-5, with a tentative D call TRBD2 (5 bases). The length of the CDR3 is 13 residues. V lost 6 bases and J lost 5, with 13 bases in between. CDR1 and CDR2 (germline): MGHRA, YSYEKL.

The chain employs TRBV5-6 and TRBJ2-2; TRBD2 might be the D (6 bases). V was pared by 4 bases and J by 7 bases, with 23 bases between. CDR1 and CDR2 (germline): SGHDT, YYEEEE. CDR3 length: 17 amino acids. The CDR3 DNA reads TGTGCCAGCAGCCCAAACCGGGGGAGCGCCACGGGCGGGGAGCTGTTTTTT. This codes for CASSPNRGSATGGELFF.